One and the same sample provided the 11 T cell receptor beta chains below, sequenced in a study of T cell responses to AZD1222 COVID-19 vaccine. Measured with immunoSEQ multiplex PCR; TCRdb has only the in-frame clones, and not every one. This sample has about 140,000 clones; more than 85% occur once, and the top ten carry under 2.5%. The sample was peripheral blood, taken on day 0 of AZD1222 vaccination. All receptors come from an adult in good health.

The rearrangement links TRBV2 to TRBJ2-7; the D gene is possibly TRBD1 (6 bases). The CDR3 totals 12 residues. Germline V gene lookup returns CDR1 SNHLY and CDR2 FYNNEI. V was pared by 6 bases and J by 3 bases, with 9 bases between. The CDR3: CASRPQGYEQYF. The CDR3 bases are TGTGCCAGCAGACCACAGGGCTACGAGCAGTACTTC.

This chain joins TRBV6-5 and TRBJ1-1, with D unresolved. The CDR3 spans 14 residues. V was cut by 2 bases and J by 5 bases, with 12 bases left in between. The germline gives CDR1 MNHEY, CDR2 SVGAGI. The CDR3 here is CASSYDGVRTEAFF. In DNA, the CDR3 is TGTGCCAGCAGTTACGACGGGGTTAGGACTGAAGCTTTCTTT.

In nucleotides, the CDR3 is TGTGCCAGCAGCTTGGCGGGACAGGGGAACACCGGGGAGCTGTTTTTT. Translation gives CASSLAGQGNTGELFF. The chain couples TRBV5-4 to TRBJ2-2, with 9 nucleotides matching TRBD1. Germline V gene lookup returns CDR1 SGHNT and CDR2 YYREEE (reference sequence). The CDR3 covers 16 residues. Trimming cost V 0 bases and J 1 base; bases outside gene matches: 1.

The chain links TRBV7-6 to TRBJ2-1, with D possibly matching TRBD1 (5 bases). The ends were cut back, 1 base at V and 4 bases at J, with 11 bases in the middle. Germline V gene lookup returns CDR1 SGHVS and CDR2 FNYEAQ. This CDR3 is built from 15 residues. This CDR3 reads CASSLGAGRYNEQFF. CDR3 bases: TGTGCCAGCAGCTTAGGGGCAGGGCGGTACAATGAGCAGTTCTTC.

The rearrangement joins TRBV18 to TRBJ2-1, with D perhaps matching TRBD1 (5 bases). CDR1 KGHSH and CDR2 LQKENI come from the germline V gene. V was cut by 2 bases and J by 4 bases, with 15 bases left in between. The CDR3 is made up of 16 amino acids. The CDR3 DNA is TGTGCCAGCTCACCAGTCCCCACAGGTAGTTACAATGAGCAGTTCTTC. It is translated as CASSPVPTGSYNEQFF.

J is TRBJ2-7 and V is TRBV15, with 7 positions matching TRBD1. Germline CDR1 LNHNV, CDR2 YYDKDF (reference sequence). This CDR3 spans 15 amino acids. The V segment lost 0 bases and the J segment 6 bases; nucleotides outside the gene matches: 8. CDR3 loop: CATSRDRTGLFEQYF. As DNA, the CDR3 is TGTGCCACCAGCAGAGATAGGACAGGATTGTTCGAGCAGTACTTC.

This clone was seen a handful of times. The chain employs TRBV30 and TRBJ2-1, with D tentatively TRBD1 (5 bases). Germline loops: CDR1 GTSNPN, CDR2 SVGIG (reference sequence). Trimming took 0 bases from V and 3 from J, leaving 6 bases between them. This CDR3 has 13 amino acids. The CDR3 loop is CAWSVQDYNEQFF. CDR3 nucleotides: TGTGCCTGGAGTGTACAGGACTACAATGAGCAGTTCTTC.

The chain recombines TRBV9 with TRBJ1-2; D possibly corresponds to TRBD1 (5 bases). The CDR3 totals 15 residues. Trimming cost V 0 bases and J 8 bases, with 17 bases left between them. The germline V gene encodes CDR1 SGDLS and CDR2 YYNGEE. CDR3 DNA: TGTGCCAGCAGCGTAGCGGAGGGGCCAATCAGGGGCTACACCTTC. Translated, it gives CASSVAEGPIRGYTF. The whole variable domain, remainder taken from reference TRBV9 and TRBJ1-2, is DSGVTQTPKHLITATGQRVTLRCSPRSGDLSVYWYQQSLDQGLQFLIQYYNGEERAKGNILERFSAQQFPDLHSELNLSSLELGDSALYFCASSVAEGPIRGYTFGSGTRLTVV.

This rearrangement joins TRBV6-5 to TRBJ2-5; 7 positions agree with TRBD2. The CDR3 extends over 11 amino acids. J was trimmed by 5 bases and V by 6 bases; bases with no gene match: 0. Germline V CDR1 and CDR2: MNHEY, SVGAGI. CDR3 DNA: TGTGCCAGCAGGCGGGAGGAGACCCAGTACTTC. It is translated as CASRREETQYF.

The chain is built from TRBV4-1 and TRBJ1-5; the D is unclear. CDR3 length equals 16 residues. The ends were cut back, 4 bases at V and 1 base at J, with 14 bases in the middle. CDR1 is MGHRA and CDR2 is YSYEKL in the germline V gene. CDR3: CASSRWALQSNQPQHF. As DNA, the CDR3 is TGCGCCAGCAGCCGCTGGGCCCTCCAGAGCAATCAGCCCCAGCATTTT.

The chain links TRBV19 to TRBJ1-2; no clear D. V was pared by 5 bases and J by 0 bases, with 16 bases between. CDR1 and CDR2 (germline): LNHDA, SQIVND (reference sequence). The CDR3 totals 16 residues. CDR3 coding DNA: TGTGCCAGTAGTTCCATCCTCGGGGAGACTAACTATGGCTACACCTTC. The encoded protein is CASSSILGETNYGYTF.